What follows are 10 T cell receptor beta chains derived from one specimen sequenced in a study of T cells in pancreatic ductal adenocarcinoma. Surgery without prior neoadjuvant therapy was the treatment of the selected pancreatic ductal adenocarcinoma patients. TCRdb's copy holds only in-frame clones and misses some; the assay was immunoSEQ multiplex PCR. In the table there are over 100,000 clones, roughly 95% of which are singletons. Sequencing input: PBMCs. The source of these receptors is a human donor with pancreatic ductal adenocarcinoma.

The chain recombines TRBV9 with TRBJ2-6, with TRBD1 matching 11 bases. Trimming took 0 bases from V and 0 from J; bases not matched to a gene: 8. CDR3 size: 20 residues. Germline lookup yields CDR1 SGDLS and CDR2 YYNGEE. DNA of the CDR3: TGTGCCAGCAGCGTAGAGAGGGGGGACAGGGGGAGCTCTGGGGCCAACGTCCTGACTTTC. Amino acids: CASSVERGDRGSSGANVLTF.

This rearrangement joins TRBV13 to TRBJ2-5; the match to TRBD2 covers 9 bases. Germline V gene sequence: CDR1 PRHDT, CDR2 FYEKMQ (reference sequence). Trimming cost V 3 bases and J 2 bases; bases outside gene matches: 1. This CDR3 has 14 amino acids. The CDR3 is CASSLAGGQETQYF. CDR3 DNA sequence: TGTGCCAGCAGCTTGGCGGGAGGGCAAGAGACCCAGTACTTC.

The chain links TRBV6-6 to TRBJ1-5, with 9 bases lining up with TRBD1. In germline, CDR1 is MNHNY, CDR2 SVGAGI (reference sequence). The CDR3 totals 13 residues. After removal of 7 bases from V and 4 bases from J, the junction contained 2 bases not matched to a gene. CDR3 bases: TGTGCCAGCATGGACAGGGGAAATCAGCCCCAGCATTTT. Amino acids: CASMDRGNQPQHF.

This clone was detected only once. This chain joins TRBV18 and TRBJ1-2; 11 bases are shared with TRBD1. This CDR3 contains 15 residues. CDR1 is KGHSH and CDR2 is LQKENI in the germline V gene. After removal of 5 bases from V and 5 bases from J, the junction contained 7 bases not matched to a gene. The CDR3 loop is CASSAAGQGVYGYTF. In DNA form, the CDR3 reads TGTGCCAGCTCAGCTGCGGGACAGGGGGTATATGGCTACACCTTC.

The V and J genes are TRBV9 and TRBJ2-1; 8 nucleotides align to TRBD1. Germline-derived CDR1 and CDR2 are SGDLS and YYNGEE. J lost 5 bases, V lost 0 bases, and 4 bases had no gene match. The CDR3 sequence is 15 residues long. The chain's CDR3 is CASSVAGQANNEQFF. CDR3 DNA: TGTGCCAGCAGCGTAGCGGGACAGGCAAACAATGAGCAGTTCTTC.

V and J are TRBV27 and TRBJ2-7; TRBD2 aligns across 7 bases. Germline V gene lookup returns CDR1 MNHEY and CDR2 SMNVEV (reference sequence). CDR3 length: 15 residues. V shed 8 bases and J 4 bases; nucleotides not matched to a gene: 14. DNA for the CDR3: TGTGCCAGCCGGGCCCTTGTGGCGGGAGAATACGAGCAGTACTTC. This encodes CASRALVAGEYEQYF.

V gene TRBV5-7 combines with J gene TRBJ1-2; a weak D match, TRBD1 (6 bases). TRBV5-7 is given ORF status, its function remaining uncertain. Trimming stripped 4 bases from V and 2 bases from J, with 12 bases between. This CDR3 has 14 amino acids. The CDR3 DNA reads TGTGCCAGCAGCCCAAGACAGGTGAACTATGGCTACACCTTC. Its translation: CASSPRQVNYGYTF.

The V gene is TRBV5-1, the J gene TRBJ1-5; D gene ambiguous. V gave up 4 bases and J gave up 7 bases, with 15 bases separating them. CDR1 and CDR2 from the germline V gene are SGHRS and YFSETQ. CDR3 size: 14 residues. The CDR3: CASSPAAGKQPQHF. For the CDR3, the DNA is TGCGCCAGCAGCCCGGCGGCGGGGAAGCAGCCCCAGCATTTT.

The genes are TRBV6-5 and TRBJ1-1; D is undetermined. The germline V and J ends were trimmed by 4 bases and 1 base, with 7 bases remaining between them. CDR3 length equals 13 residues. CDR1 MNHEY and CDR2 SVGAGI come from the germline V gene. The DNA for the CDR3 is TGTGCCAGCAGTTCCCTAAGGAACACTGAAGCTTTCTTT. This codes for CASSSLRNTEAFF.

The chain couples TRBV21-1 to TRBJ1-2; the table gives TRBD1 as D, unverified against the DNA. TRBV21-1 is a pseudogene segment. The CDR3 is made up of 15 amino acids. The CDR3 DNA reads as TGTGCCAGCATCAACAACGAGGGGGCGTGCTATGGCTACACCTTC. Translation: CASINNEGACYGYTF.